Detailed here is one T cell receptor beta chain. No cognate antigen has been identified for it. The input lacks base qualities; no much larger clone sits a single base away. This entry belongs to a study of T cell responses to AZD1222 COVID-19 vaccine listed by TCRdb under 2021. The study in broad terms: TCR sequencing was performed for about 250 trial participants, of whom about 200 were given two doses of AZD1222 and approximately 25 were given two doses of MenACWY control vaccine. Trial participants were enrolled by age into 18-55, 56-69 and 70-plus year subgroups, with about 150, 27 and 61 TCR-sequenced participants respectively. Overall study outcomes, separate from this receptor: Conclusions about previously exposed vaccinees were limited because only six AZD1222 recipients were SARS-CoV-2 seropositive at baseline. Because no samples from the day 14 peak response were available, repertoires could be characterized only after the peak T cell response. Reportedly, close to half of the unique spike-specific TCRs recognized epitopes lying outside the regions that are mutated in the B.1.351 and B.1.1.7 variants. After two AZD1222 doses, spike-specific TCR breadth and depth were significantly higher than at day 0 and than in MenACWY recipients. The whole spike protein was spanned by vaccine-associated CD4 TCRs, and dominant responses were seen in regions 160-218 and 743-854. The 56-69-year group was small, and its depth increase did not reach significance, likely because of low power. Participants were mostly white British, with more females than males. The authors suggested clonal diversity may have been underestimated.

V sheds 6 bases and J sheds 7 bases, leaving 15 bases between their ends. The CDR3 spans 13 residues, from the cysteine through the phenylalanine. Only the CDR3 DNA is retained, 39 bases long and in frame from the first base. As encoded in the germline V gene, CDR1 is ENHRY while CDR2 is SYGVKD. The CDR3 regions of human TCRbeta chains were analyzed by immunosequencing. For the original study's pipeline: Repertoire TCRs were matched against a reference library of SARS-CoV-2-specific TCRs generated with the MIRA antigen-specificity platform. Breadth was defined as the fraction of unique TCRs that were SARS-CoV-2-associated, and depth was defined as the fraction of total T cells that were SARS-CoV-2-associated. Using the MIRA data, every spike-specific TCR was mapped to the spike region that the TCR reacted to and assigned to either a CD4 or a CD8 class. Log10-transformed breadth and depth values were compared by one-way ANOVA with Sidak's multiple comparisons tests. In its TCRdb copy, this immuneACCESS table keeps in-frame sequences only and misses some clones. Where compared with another copy, unresolved V genes explain less than half of these, and the others have no known cause. Clone size and the V and J calls come from that table; the DNA yielded D and trimming. The sample table holds fewer than 55,000 clones, of which roughly 80% were seen once. The top ten hold more than 20% of the sample.

The label giving this sample's time point can be read as: baseline before first vaccination. The treatment or condition label for this specimen denotes: meningococcal conjugate vaccine given as trial control. Vaccinee samples were obtained from the UK trials COV001 and COV002, which included a single-blind randomized controlled phase 2/3 trial of AZD1222 (ChAdOx1 nCoV-19) in healthy adults. Trial participant PBMC samples were collected at day 0 and day 28 after the second dose for TCRbeta chain sequencing. Sequencing was performed on peripheral blood, taken on day 0 of MenACWY control vaccination. The receptor was derived from an adult in good health. The V gene is TRBV10-3 and the J gene is TRBJ1-1; tentative D gene TRBD1, with 5 bases matching. Here is the DNA: TGTGCCATCAGGGCCCGGGAGGACATTGAAGCTTTCTTT. Its amino acids are CAIRAREDIEAFF.